This TCR beta chain was sequenced in a study of blood T cell repertoires in COVID-19. The germline gives CDR1 SQVTM, CDR2 ANQGSEA. The CDR3 runs 13 residues. V lost 6 bases and J 0 bases, leaving 12 bases between the germline ends. The table came from immunoSEQ multiplex PCR; TCRdb's copy has only in-frame clones and leaves some out. The sample records roughly 56,000 clones, roughly 89% being singletons. The clonotype comes from a woman aged 55-70 years with COVID-19, enrolled during active disease. The sequencing input was peripheral blood. The chain has TRBV29-1 and TRBJ2-7; a weak D match, TRBD1 (6 bases). CDR3 residues: CSVDTGSSYEQYF. The CDR3 region has the DNA TGCAGCGTGGATACAGGGAGCTCCTACGAGCAGTACTTC.